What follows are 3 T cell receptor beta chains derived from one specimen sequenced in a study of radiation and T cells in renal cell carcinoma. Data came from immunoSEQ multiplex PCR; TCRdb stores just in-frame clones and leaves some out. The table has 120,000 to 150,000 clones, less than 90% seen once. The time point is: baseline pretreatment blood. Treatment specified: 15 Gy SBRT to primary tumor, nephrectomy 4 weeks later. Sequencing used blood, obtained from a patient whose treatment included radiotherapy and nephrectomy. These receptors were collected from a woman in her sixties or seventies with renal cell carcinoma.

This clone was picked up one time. CDR3 region: CASSVAVGPNTEAFF. CDR3 sequence (DNA): TGTGCCAGCAGCGTAGCCGTGGGGCCGAACACTGAAGCTTTCTTT. The chain joins TRBV9 to TRBJ1-1; D might be TRBD1 (5 bases). With 0 bases removed from V and 1 base from J, the gap between germline ends came to 10 bases. The CDR3 has 15 residues. The germline gives CDR1 SGDLS, CDR2 YYNGEE.

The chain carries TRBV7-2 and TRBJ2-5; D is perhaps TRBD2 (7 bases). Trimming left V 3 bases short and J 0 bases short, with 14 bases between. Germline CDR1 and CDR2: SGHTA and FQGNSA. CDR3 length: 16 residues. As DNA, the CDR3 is TGTGCCAGCAGCTTGGTCGGGGGGCGCAACCAAGAGACCCAGTACTTC. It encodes CASSLVGGRNQETQYF.

The chain's CDR3 is CASRTGSGSYEQYF. The CDR3 region has the DNA TGTGCCAGCAGGACTGGGTCGGGCTCCTACGAGCAGTACTTC. V gene TRBV2 combines with J gene TRBJ2-7; D is unclear. This CDR3 contains 14 residues. Germline-derived CDR1 and CDR2 are SNHLY and FYNNEI. V was pared by 6 bases and J by 0 bases, with 12 bases between.